This T cell receptor beta chain was recorded in a study of identifying expanded T cells in peripheral blood. Study-level points and caveats: Over two and four weeks, about 15 and 19 clones changed, versus 1.2 between replicates.

The CDR3 has 14 residues. J gave up 7 bases and V 5 bases, and 5 bases lay outside the gene matches. In germline, CDR1 is SEHNR, CDR2 FQNEAQ (reference sequence). The method was immunoSEQ multiplex PCR; TCRdb's version includes in-frame clones alone and lacks a portion of them. The table has approximately 100,000 clones, around 89% seen once. Notes on this clone: Its matching antigen is unknown.

The chain recombines TRBV7-9 with TRBJ1-4; 9 bases line up with TRBD1. The sample taken for sequencing was blood. The source of this sequence is a person between 18 and 70 years old in good health. The chain's CDR3 is CASSEGQGIEKLFF. The CDR3, as DNA: TGTGCCAGCAGCGAGGGACAGGGTATTGAAAAACTGTTTTTT.